Sequencing of this T cell receptor (beta chain) was carried out in a study of control samples from healthy donors and cancer patients. Sequenced by immunoSEQ multiplex PCR; TCRdb stores in-frame clones only, minus some. The sample yields under 450,000 clones, 75% to 95% seen once. The CDR3 length is 15 residues. CDR1 is MGHRA and CDR2 is YSYEKL in the germline V gene. Deletions cut 0 bases from V and 5 bases from J, with 10 bases between. This clone has just one count. V usage is TRBV4-1 and J usage is TRBJ2-2, with D possibly being TRBD2 (6 bases). The clonotype was recovered from a man between 40 and 49 years old with head and neck cancer. The sequencing sample was made of PBMCs. The DNA for the CDR3 is TGCGCCAGCAGCCAAGAGGGGGGTGGGACCGGGGAGCTGTTTTTT. Translating it yields CASSQEGGGTGELFF.